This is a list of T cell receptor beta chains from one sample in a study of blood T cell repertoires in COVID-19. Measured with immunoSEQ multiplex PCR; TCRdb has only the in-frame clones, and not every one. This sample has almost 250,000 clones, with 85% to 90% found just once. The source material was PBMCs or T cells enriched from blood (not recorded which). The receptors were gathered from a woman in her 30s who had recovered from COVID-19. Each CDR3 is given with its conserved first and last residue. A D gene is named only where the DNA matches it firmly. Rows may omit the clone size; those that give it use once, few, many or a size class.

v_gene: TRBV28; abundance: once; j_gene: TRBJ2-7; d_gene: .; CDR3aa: CASSFVPATGYSYEQYF; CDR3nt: TGTGCCAGCAGTTTCGTCCCGGCTACAGGTTACTCTTACGAGCAGTACTTC
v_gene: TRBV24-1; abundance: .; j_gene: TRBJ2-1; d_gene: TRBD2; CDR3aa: CATSSRTGTSPINEQFF; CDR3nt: TGTGCCACCAGTTCCAGAACCGGGACTAGTCCAATCAATGAGCAGTTCTTC
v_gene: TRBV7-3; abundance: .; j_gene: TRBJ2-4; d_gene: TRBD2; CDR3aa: CASSLWGGAKNIQYF; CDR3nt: TGTGCCAGCAGCTTATGGGGAGGGGCCAAAAACATTCAGTACTTC
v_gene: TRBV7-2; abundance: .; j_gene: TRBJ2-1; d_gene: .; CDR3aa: CASSFFSSSHEQFF; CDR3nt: TGTGCCAGCAGCTTTTTTTCCTCAAGCCATGAGCAGTTCTTC
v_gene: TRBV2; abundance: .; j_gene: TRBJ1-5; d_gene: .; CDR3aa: CASSYERGYQPQHF; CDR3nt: TGTGCCAGCAGTTACGAACGGGGGTATCAGCCCCAGCATTTT
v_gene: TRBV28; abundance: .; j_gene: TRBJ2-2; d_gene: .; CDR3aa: CASSSQRRGYNTGELFF; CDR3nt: TGTGCCAGCAGTTCCCAAAGGAGGGGATACAACACCGGGGAGCTGTTTTTT
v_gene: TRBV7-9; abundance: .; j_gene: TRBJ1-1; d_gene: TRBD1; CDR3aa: CASSPHDRGNTEAFF; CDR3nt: TGTGCCAGCAGCCCGCATGACAGGGGAAACACTGAAGCTTTCTTT
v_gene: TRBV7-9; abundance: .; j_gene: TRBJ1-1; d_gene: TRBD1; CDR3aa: CASSSGQATEAFF; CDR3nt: TGTGCCAGCAGCTCCGGACAGGCGACTGAAGCTTTCTTT
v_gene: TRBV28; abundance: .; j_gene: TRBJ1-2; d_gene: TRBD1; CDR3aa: CASRTGSFYGYTF; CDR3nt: TGTGCCAGCAGGACAGGGAGCTTCTATGGCTACACCTTC
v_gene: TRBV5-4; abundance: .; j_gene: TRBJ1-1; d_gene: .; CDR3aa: CASSFSPDTNTEAFF; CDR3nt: TGTGCCAGCAGCTTCTCCCCGGACACAAACACTGAAGCTTTCTTT
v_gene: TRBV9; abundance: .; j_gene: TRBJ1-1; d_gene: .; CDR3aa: CASSVEMAATGVATEAFF; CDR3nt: TGTGCCAGCAGCGTAGAAATGGCGGCCACCGGAGTGGCCACTGAAGCTTTCTTT
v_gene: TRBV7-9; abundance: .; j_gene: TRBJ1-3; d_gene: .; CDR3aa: CASSLGIATTLSGNTIYF; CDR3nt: TGTGCCAGCAGCTTAGGAATAGCAACAACTCTCTCTGGAAACACCATATATTTT
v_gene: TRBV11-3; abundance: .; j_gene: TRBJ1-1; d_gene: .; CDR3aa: CASSRSSQQLAEAFF; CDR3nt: TGTGCCAGCAGCCGATCGTCACAGCAGCTCGCTGAAGCTTTCTTT
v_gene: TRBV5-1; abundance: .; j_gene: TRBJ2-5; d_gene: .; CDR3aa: CASSKASSDPETQYF; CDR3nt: TGCGCCAGCAGCAAGGCGTCTAGCGATCCAGAGACCCAGTACTTC
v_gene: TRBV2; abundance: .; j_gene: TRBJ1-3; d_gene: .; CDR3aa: CASSVGRGSGNTIYF; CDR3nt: TGTGCCAGCAGTGTAGGCAGGGGAAGTGGAAACACCATATATTTT
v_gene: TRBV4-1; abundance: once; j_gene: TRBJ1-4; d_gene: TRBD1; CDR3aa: CASSQTGGYEKLFF; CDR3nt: TGCGCCAGCAGCCAAACAGGGGGGTATGAAAAACTGTTTTTT
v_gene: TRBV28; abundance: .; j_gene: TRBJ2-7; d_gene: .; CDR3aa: CASSLQPAGEQYF; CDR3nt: TGTGCCAGCAGTTTACAGCCTGCCGGGGAGCAGTACTTC
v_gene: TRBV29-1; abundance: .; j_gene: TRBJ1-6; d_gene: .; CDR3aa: CSLRRASYNSPLHF; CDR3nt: TGCAGCCTGAGGAGGGCTTCCTATAATTCACCCCTCCACTTT
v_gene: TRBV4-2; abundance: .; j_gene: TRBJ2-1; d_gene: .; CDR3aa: CASSQDSLLTTYNEQFF; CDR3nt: TGTGCCAGCAGCCAAGACTCATTACTCACCACCTACAATGAGCAGTTCTTC
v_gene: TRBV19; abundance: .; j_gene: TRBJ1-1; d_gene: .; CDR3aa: CASRVGGQVNTEAFF; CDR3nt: TGTGCCAGTAGAGTAGGAGGTCAGGTGAACACTGAAGCTTTCTTT
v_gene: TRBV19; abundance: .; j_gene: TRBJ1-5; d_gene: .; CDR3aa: CASREGPSNQPQHF; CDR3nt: TGTGCCAGTAGGGAGGGGCCCAGCAATCAGCCCCAGCATTTT
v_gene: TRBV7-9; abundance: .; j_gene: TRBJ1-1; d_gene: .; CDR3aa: CASRDTRNTEAFF; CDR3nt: TGTGCCAGCAGAGACACAAGAAACACTGAAGCTTTCTTT
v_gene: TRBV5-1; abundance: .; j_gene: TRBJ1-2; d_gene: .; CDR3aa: CASSLVTGTVGYGYTF; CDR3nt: TGCGCCAGCAGCTTGGTAACAGGGACCGTGGGCTATGGCTACACCTTC
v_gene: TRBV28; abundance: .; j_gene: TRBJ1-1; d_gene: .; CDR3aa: CASSLRAGAEAFF; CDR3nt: TGTGCCAGCAGTTTGCGAGCGGGAGCTGAAGCTTTCTTT
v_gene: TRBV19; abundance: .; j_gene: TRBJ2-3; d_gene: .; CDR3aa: CASTPMWGGRAEGTDTQYF; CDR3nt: TGTGCCAGTACTCCAATGTGGGGCGGAAGGGCTGAAGGTACAGATACGCAGTATTTT
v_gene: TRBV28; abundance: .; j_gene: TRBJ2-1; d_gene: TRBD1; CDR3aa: CASKQGGSYNEQFF; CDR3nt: TGTGCCAGCAAACAGGGGGGCTCCTACAATGAGCAGTTCTTC
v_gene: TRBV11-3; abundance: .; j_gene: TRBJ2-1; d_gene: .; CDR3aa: CASSLGRVGEQFF; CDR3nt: TGTGCCAGCAGCTTAGGCAGGGTTGGTGAGCAGTTCTTC
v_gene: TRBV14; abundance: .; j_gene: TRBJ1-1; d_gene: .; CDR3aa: CASSPRLDQGAFF; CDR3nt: TGTGCCAGCAGTCCACGCCTTGACCAGGGAGCTTTCTTT
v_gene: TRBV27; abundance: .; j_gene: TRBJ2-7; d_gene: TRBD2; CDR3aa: CASSPTSGRSYEQYF; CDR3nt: TGTGCCAGCAGCCCTACTAGCGGGAGATCCTACGAGCAGTACTTC
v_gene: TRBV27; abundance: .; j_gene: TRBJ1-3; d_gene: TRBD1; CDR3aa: CASSSGTGALNGNTIYF; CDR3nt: TGTGCCAGCAGTTCCGGGACAGGGGCATTAAATGGAAACACCATATATTTT
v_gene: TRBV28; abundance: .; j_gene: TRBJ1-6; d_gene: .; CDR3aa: CASSLAGGNSPLHF; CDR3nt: TGTGCCAGCAGTTTGGCGGGGGGCAATTCACCCCTCCACTTT
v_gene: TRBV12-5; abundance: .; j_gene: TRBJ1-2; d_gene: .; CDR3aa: CASGLGQRYGYTF; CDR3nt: TGTGCTAGTGGTTTGGGACAGAGATATGGCTACACCTTC
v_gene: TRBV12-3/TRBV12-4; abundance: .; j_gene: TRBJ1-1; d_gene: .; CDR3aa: CASSLYQRGGAFF; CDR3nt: TGTGCCAGCAGTTTGTACCAGAGAGGAGGAGCTTTCTTT
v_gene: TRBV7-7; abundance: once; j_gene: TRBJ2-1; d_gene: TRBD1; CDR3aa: CASSPQTGRAYNEQFF; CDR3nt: TGTGCTAGCAGCCCACAGACAGGGCGGGCCTACAATGAGCAGTTCTTC
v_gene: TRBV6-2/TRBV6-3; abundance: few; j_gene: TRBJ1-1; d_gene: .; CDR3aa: CASSPQYRAEAFF; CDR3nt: TGTGCCAGCAGCCCTCAGTACCGGGCTGAAGCTTTCTTT
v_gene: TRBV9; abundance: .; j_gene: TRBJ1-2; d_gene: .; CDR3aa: CASSVTSRYPNYGYTF; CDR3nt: TGTGCCAGCAGCGTCACCAGCAGGTACCCTAACTATGGCTACACCTTC
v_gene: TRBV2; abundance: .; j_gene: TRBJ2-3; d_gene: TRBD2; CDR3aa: CASTNSGRAGDTQYF; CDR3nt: TGTGCCAGCACTAATAGCGGGAGAGCGGGAGATACGCAGTATTTT
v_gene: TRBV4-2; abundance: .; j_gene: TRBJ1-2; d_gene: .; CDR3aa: CASSQTENYGYTF; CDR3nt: TGTGCCAGCAGCCAAACGGAGAACTATGGCTACACCTTC
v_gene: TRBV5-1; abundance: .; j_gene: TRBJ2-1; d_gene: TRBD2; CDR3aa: CASSLALAYGSYNEQFF; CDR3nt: TGCGCCAGCAGCTTGGCACTAGCGTACGGCTCCTACAATGAGCAGTTCTTC
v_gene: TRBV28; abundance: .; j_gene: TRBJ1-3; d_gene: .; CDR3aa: CASSLVFRSSGNTIYF; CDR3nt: TGTGCCAGCAGTTTAGTCTTTAGATCCTCTGGAAACACCATATATTTT
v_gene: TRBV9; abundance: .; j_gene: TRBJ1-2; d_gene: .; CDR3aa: CASSVGQPVYGYTF; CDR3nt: TGTGCCAGCAGCGTAGGACAGCCCGTCTATGGCTACACCTTC
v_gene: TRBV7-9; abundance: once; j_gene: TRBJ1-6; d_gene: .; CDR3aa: CASSLNLSYSPLHF; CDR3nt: TGTGCCAGCAGCTTAAATCTCAGTTATTCACCCCTCCACTTT
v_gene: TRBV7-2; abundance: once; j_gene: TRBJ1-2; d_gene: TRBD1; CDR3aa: CASSSEGQGVYGYTF; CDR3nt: TGTGCCAGCAGCTCCGAAGGACAGGGGGTCTATGGCTACACCTTC
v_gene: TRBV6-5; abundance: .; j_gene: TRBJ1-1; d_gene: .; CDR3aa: CASSPPGRNTEAFF; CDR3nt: TGTGCCAGCAGTCCCCCTGGGAGAAACACTGAAGCTTTCTTT
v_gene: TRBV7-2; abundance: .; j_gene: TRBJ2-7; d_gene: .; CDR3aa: CASSLQPGHSYEQYF; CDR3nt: TGTGCCAGCAGCTTGCAACCGGGACACTCCTACGAGCAGTACTTC
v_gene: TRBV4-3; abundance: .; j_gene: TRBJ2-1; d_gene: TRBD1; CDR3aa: CASSPGTGYNEQFF; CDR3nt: TGCGCCAGCAGCCCCGGGACAGGGTACAATGAGCAGTTCTTC
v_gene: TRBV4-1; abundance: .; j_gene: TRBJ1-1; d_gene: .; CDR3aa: CASSQESIRGTRTEAFF; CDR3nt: TGCGCCAGCAGCCAAGAGAGTATTCGGGGGACTCGAACTGAAGCTTTCTTT